Detailed here is one TCR beta chain. The length of the CDR3 is 15 residues. V was cut by 5 bases and J by 0 bases, with 12 bases left in between. The V gene's germline CDR1 is MGHDK and CDR2 SYGVNS. This entry is derived from a study of shared clonotypes between healthy human individuals. Libraries were prepared by immunoSEQ multiplex PCR; TCRdb keeps only in-frame clonotypes and omits some of them. Among fewer than 1.8 million clones listed, roughly 98.5% were seen once. The receptor's source is a man aged 30 to 45 in good health. The chain is built from TRBV25-1 and TRBJ2-3; no definite D call. Sequencing was carried out using naive CD4+ T cells sorted from blood. Subset denoted: CD45RA+ positively selected. CDR3 in amino acids: CASSLVGASTDTQYF. CDR3 bases: TGTGCCAGCAGTTTGGTGGGTGCTAGCACAGATACGCAGTATTTT.